Presented here are 12 T cell receptor beta chains from one specimen sequenced in a study of shared clonotypes between healthy human individuals. The data were produced by immunoSEQ multiplex PCR, yet TCRdb's version contains in-frame clones alone and is incomplete. The repertoire holds hundreds of thousands of clones, with 90% to 97% as singletons. CD45RO negativity and positive selection for CCR7 defined naive CD8 cells, a population that excluded terminally differentiated effector memory CD45RA+ cells. The sequenced sample was naive CD8+ T cells sorted from blood. All receptors derive from a woman in her 30s in good health.

V usage is TRBV5-4 and J usage is TRBJ2-5; 9 nucleotides agree with TRBD1. The tail of the sequence fits TRBJ2-7 better, so the J call may be wrong. The CDR3 runs 14 residues. CDR1 is SGHNT and CDR2 is YYREEE in the germline V gene (reference sequence). The CDR3 sequence is CASSVDRGIDEQYF. CDR3 in DNA: TGTGCCAGCAGCGTAGACAGGGGGATCGACGAGCAGTACTTC.

J is TRBJ1-5 and V is TRBV6-1, with D uncertain. Germline CDR1 MNHNS, CDR2 SASEGT. The V end was cut by 2 bases, the J end by 0 bases, with 11 bases between. CDR3 length equals 16 residues. CDR3: CASSEWSASSNQPQHF. The DNA for the CDR3 is TGTGCCAGCAGTGAATGGTCAGCAAGTAGCAATCAGCCCCAGCATTTT.

This chain uses TRBV27 with TRBJ2-5; D is uncertain. Near its end, the DNA agrees better with TRBJ2-7, so the J call may be wrong. The CDR3 length is 13 residues. From germline, CDR1 is MNHEY and CDR2 SMNVEV (reference sequence). The CDR3, as DNA: TGTGCCAGCAGTCCCGGGCCCACCTACGAGCAGTACTTC. Translated: CASSPGPTYEQYF.

This chain uses TRBV27 with TRBJ2-7; 10 bases agree with TRBD2. The CDR3 has 14 residues. Germline lookup yields CDR1 MNHEY and CDR2 SMNVEV (reference sequence). V lost 3 bases and J lost 6; bases outside the gene matches: 5. CDR3 loop: CASSLLAGVGEQYF. The CDR3 DNA is TGTGCCAGCAGTTTGCTAGCGGGAGTGGGCGAGCAGTACTTC.

On this clone itself: Within the sample, other DNA sequences also encode this same CDR3. The rearrangement links TRBV13 to TRBJ2-7; D could derive from TRBD1 or TRBD2 (5 bases each). Trimming removed 5 bases from V and 1 base from J, with 12 bases in between. The CDR3 is 14 amino acids. Per the germline V gene, CDR1 is PRHDT and CDR2 is FYEKMQ (reference sequence). CDR3 DNA sequence: TGTGCCAGCAGCCTCGGTGGGGGATCCTACGAGCAGTACTTC. Its protein product is CASSLGGGSYEQYF.

V gene TRBV5-4 combines with J gene TRBJ1-1; D is unresolved. Germline V gene lookup returns CDR1 SGHNT and CDR2 YYREEE (reference sequence). Deletions cut 1 base from V and 6 bases from J, with 16 bases between. This CDR3 has 15 residues. CDR3 residues: CASSLWGAQLSEAFF. The DNA for the CDR3 is TGTGCCAGCAGCTTGTGGGGAGCTCAGCTCTCTGAAGCTTTCTTT.

This rearrangement joins TRBV29-1 to TRBJ2-5; tentative D call: TRBD1 (6 bases). V lost 2 bases and J lost 2, with 6 bases in between. From germline, CDR1 is SQVTM and CDR2 ANQGSEA. CDR3 length: 12 amino acids. The DNA for the CDR3 is TGCAGCGTTGAAAGGGGGCAAGAGACCCAGTACTTC. It is translated as CSVERGQETQYF.

V gene TRBV15 combines with J gene TRBJ2-1; 12 nucleotides agree with TRBD2. With 5 bases clipped from V and 9 bases from J, the junction kept 5 bases outside the gene matches. Germline V gene lookup returns CDR1 LNHNV and CDR2 YYDKDF (reference sequence). The CDR3 covers 14 residues. The CDR3 sequence: CATSGLAGSLEQFF. As DNA, the CDR3 is TGTGCCACCAGCGGACTAGCGGGAAGTCTTGAGCAGTTCTTC.

The chain is built from TRBV28 and TRBJ2-7, with 9 positions matching TRBD2. The trim removed 3 bases at V and 2 bases at J, leaving 14 bases unmatched. The CDR3 has 18 amino acids. Germline CDR1 and CDR2: MDHEN and SYDVKM. CDR3 in amino acids: CASSLPTSGRIDPYEQYF. The CDR3, as DNA: TGTGCCAGCAGTTTGCCGACTAGCGGTCGCATTGATCCCTACGAGCAGTACTTC. The whole variable domain, remainder taken from reference TRBV28 and TRBJ2-7, is DVKVTQSSRYLVKRTGEKVFLECVQDMDHENMFWYRQDPGLGLRLIYFSYDVKMKEKGDIPEGYSVSREKKERFSLILESASTNQTSMYLCASSLPTSGRIDPYEQYFGPGTRLTVT.

The rearrangement links TRBV28 to TRBJ1-5; tentatively, D is TRBD1 (6 bases). Germline assignment: CDR1 MDHEN and CDR2 SYDVKM. The CDR3 sequence is 13 residues long. The V and J ends lost 6 bases and 3 bases respectively, with 9 bases between them. Here the CDR3 DNA reads TGTGCCAGCAGCAGGGGCGACAATCAGCCCCAGCATTTT. Translation gives CASSRGDNQPQHF.

The V call is TRBV11-2, the J call TRBJ2-7; D is uncertain. The CDR3 spans 13 residues. V was trimmed by 5 bases and J by 0 bases, leaving 8 bases between them. CDR1 and CDR2 from the germline V gene are SGHAT and FQNNGV. Here the CDR3 reads CASSPPSSYEQYF. In DNA, the CDR3 is TGTGCCAGCAGCCCTCCTAGCTCCTACGAGCAGTACTTC.

A single count supports this clone. This chain connects TRBV11-3 to TRBJ2-1; 7 nucleotides match TRBD2. The CDR3 has 16 residues. The germline gives CDR1 SGHNT, CDR2 YENEEA. The V and J ends lost 1 base and 3 bases, in that order; junction bases with no gene match: 6. CDR3 bases: TGTGCCAGCAGCTTAGTGGGGGGACTAAGCTACAATGAGCAGTTCTTC. Amino acid sequence: CASSLVGGLSYNEQFF. Variable domain in full (rest from reference TRBV11-3 and TRBJ2-1): EAGVVQSPRYKIIEKKQPVAFWCNPISGHNTLYWYLQNLGQGPELLIRYENEEAVDDSQLPKDRFSAERLKGVDSTLKIQPAELGDSAVYLCASSLVGGLSYNEQFFGPGTRLTVL.